This TCR beta chain was found in a study of cytomegalovirus exposure and HLA in healthy donors. The PCR employed 60 Vbeta primers together with 13 Jbeta primers. Clones were read by immunoSEQ multiplex PCR, and TCRdb kept only the in-frame ones, dropping some. The repertoire holds some 250,000 clones, with about 80% as singletons. The germline CDR1 and CDR2 sequences are SGHRS and YFSETQ. There are 15 residues in the CDR3. Germline trimming cut 4 bases from V and 6 bases from J; bases unmatched to any gene: 8. Findings and limits, study-wide: In vitro confirmation showed a few CMV-associated chains to be CMV antigen specific. A later examination showed that TCR association rates differed by HLA locus, with DRB1 most and HLA-C fewest. Some TCR beta chains (around 160 of them) were listed as cytomegalovirus-associated.

A note on this clone: Its matching antigen is unknown.

The receptor was isolated from a woman aged 60-75 years in good health and CMV-seropositive. V is TRBV5-1 and J is TRBJ1-2; TRBD1 matches 11 bases. Sequenced sample: PBMCs. The CDR3 nucleotides read TGCGCCAGCAGCCGAGGGACAGGGGGAGAGGATGGCTACACCTTC. Translated, it gives CASSRGTGGEDGYTF.